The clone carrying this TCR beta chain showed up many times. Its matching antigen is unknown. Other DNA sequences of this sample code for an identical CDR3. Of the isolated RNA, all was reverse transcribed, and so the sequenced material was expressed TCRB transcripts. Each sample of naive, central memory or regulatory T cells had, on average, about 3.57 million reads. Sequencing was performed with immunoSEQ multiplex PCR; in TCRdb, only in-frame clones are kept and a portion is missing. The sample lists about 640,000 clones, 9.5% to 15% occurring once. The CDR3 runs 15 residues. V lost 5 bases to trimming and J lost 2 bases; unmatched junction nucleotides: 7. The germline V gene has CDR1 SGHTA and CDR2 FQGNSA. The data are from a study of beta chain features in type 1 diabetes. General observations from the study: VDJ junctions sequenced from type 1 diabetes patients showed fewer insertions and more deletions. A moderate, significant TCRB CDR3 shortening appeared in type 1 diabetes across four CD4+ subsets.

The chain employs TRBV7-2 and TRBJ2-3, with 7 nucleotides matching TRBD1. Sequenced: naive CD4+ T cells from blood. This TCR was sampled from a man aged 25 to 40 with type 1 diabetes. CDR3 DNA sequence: TGTGCCAGCAGCCTTAGACAGGGCTTCACAGATACGCAGTATTTT. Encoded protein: CASSLRQGFTDTQYF.